The source of this TCR beta chain is a study of CD8 T cells in Susac syndrome. Points from the study as a whole: It was acknowledged in the study that the number of individuals who were included in its TCR sequencing and HLA analysis was relatively small.

TCR beta was sequenced from blood CD8+ and CD4+ T cells. TEMRA cells were FACS-enriched and CD8+ and CD4+ T cells negatively isolated. On this clonotype itself: Its antigen is not known.

Germline-derived CDR1 and CDR2 are SQVTM and ANQGSEA. The V and J ends lost 5 bases and 0 bases respectively, with 10 bases between them. The CDR3 runs 13 residues. Random-hexamer reverse transcription was applied to roughly 0.5 to 1 ug RNA. TCR beta CDR3 was amplified by immunoSEQ multiplex PCR. This amplification extended across 54 Vbeta and 13 Jbeta segments. From the immunoSEQ multiplex PCR reads, TCRdb called clonotypes with MiXCR, one entry per CDR3 protein. The data hold roughly 170,000 distinct CDR3 sequences, with 93% observed a single time. The sequenced sample consisted of CD4+ T cells from PBMCs. The TCR comes from a human donor with multiple sclerosis. The chain carries TRBV29-1 and TRBJ1-1; D might be TRBD1 (6 bases). In DNA form, the CDR3 reads TGCAGCGTTCAGGGGATAATGAACACTGAAGCTTTCTTT. Translation: CSVQGIMNTEAFF. Looking up the rest from reference TRBV29-1 and TRBJ1-1 gives the full variable domain: SAVISQKPSRDICQRGTSLTIQCQVDSQVTMMFWYRQQPGQSLTLIATANQGSEATYESGFVIDKFPISRPNLTFSTLTVSNMSPEDSSIYLCSVQGIMNTEAFFGQGTRLTVV.